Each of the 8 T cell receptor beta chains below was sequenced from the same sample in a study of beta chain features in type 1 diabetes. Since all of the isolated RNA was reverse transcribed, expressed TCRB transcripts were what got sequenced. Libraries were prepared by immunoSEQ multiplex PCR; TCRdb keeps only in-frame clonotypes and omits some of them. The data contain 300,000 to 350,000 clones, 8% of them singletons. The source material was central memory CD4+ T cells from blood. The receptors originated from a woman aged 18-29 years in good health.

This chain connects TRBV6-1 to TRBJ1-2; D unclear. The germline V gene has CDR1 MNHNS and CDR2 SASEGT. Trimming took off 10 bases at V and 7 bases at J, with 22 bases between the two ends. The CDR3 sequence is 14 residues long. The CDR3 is CATLMTARSGGYTF. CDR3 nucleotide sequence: TGTGCCACCCTTATGACCGCCAGGTCGGGTGGCTACACCTTC.

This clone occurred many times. In DNA form, the CDR3 reads TGTGCCAGCAGTTCCATACGGGACAGGGCTTACGAGCAGTACTTC. Amino acids: CASSSIRDRAYEQYF. The chain joins TRBV6-5 to TRBJ2-7; TRBD1 matches 9 bases. V shed 4 bases and J 4 bases; nucleotides not matched to a gene: 8. The CDR3 loop spans 15 amino acids. CDR1 and CDR2 from the germline V gene are MNHEY and SVGAGI.

CDR3: CASRSGDYEQYF. As DNA, the CDR3 is TGTGCCAGCAGATCAGGAGACTACGAGCAGTACTTC. The genes are TRBV6-6 and TRBJ2-7; unclear D gene. CDR1 is MNHNY and CDR2 is SVGAGI in the germline V gene (reference sequence). V was pared by 6 bases and J by 3 bases, with 9 bases between. This CDR3 has 12 amino acids.

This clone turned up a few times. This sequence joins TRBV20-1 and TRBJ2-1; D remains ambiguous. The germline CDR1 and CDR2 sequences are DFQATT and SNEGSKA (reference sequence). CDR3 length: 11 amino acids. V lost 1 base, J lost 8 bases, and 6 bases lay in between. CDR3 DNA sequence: TGCAGTGCTAGAGCATTCGATGAGCAGTTCTTC. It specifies CSARAFDEQFF.

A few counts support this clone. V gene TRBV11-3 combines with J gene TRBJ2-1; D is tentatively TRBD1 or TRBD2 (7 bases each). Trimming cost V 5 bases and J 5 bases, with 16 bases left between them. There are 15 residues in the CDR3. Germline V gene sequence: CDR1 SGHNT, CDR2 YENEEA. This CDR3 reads CASSPGRGRHNEQFF. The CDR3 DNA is TGTGCCAGCAGCCCAGGGAGGGGGCGGCACAATGAGCAGTTCTTC.

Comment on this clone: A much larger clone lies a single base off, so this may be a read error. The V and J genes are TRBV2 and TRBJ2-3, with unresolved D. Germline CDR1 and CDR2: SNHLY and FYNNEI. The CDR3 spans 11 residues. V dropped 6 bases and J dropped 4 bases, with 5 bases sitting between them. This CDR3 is CASSQADTQYF. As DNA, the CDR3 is TGTGCCAGCAGCCAAGCAGATACGCAGTATTTT.

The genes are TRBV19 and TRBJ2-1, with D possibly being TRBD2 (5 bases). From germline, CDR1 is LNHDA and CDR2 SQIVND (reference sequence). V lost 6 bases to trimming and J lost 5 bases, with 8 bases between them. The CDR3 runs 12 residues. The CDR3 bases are TGTGCCAGTAGCATGAGGGACAATGAGCAGTTCTTC. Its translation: CASSMRDNEQFF.

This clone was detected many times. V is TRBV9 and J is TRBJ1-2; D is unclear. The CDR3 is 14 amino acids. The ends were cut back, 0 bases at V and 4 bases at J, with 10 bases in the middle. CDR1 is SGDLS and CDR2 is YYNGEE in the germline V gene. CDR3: CASSVDGLGYGYTF. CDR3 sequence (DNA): TGTGCCAGCAGCGTAGACGGACTCGGCTATGGCTACACCTTC.